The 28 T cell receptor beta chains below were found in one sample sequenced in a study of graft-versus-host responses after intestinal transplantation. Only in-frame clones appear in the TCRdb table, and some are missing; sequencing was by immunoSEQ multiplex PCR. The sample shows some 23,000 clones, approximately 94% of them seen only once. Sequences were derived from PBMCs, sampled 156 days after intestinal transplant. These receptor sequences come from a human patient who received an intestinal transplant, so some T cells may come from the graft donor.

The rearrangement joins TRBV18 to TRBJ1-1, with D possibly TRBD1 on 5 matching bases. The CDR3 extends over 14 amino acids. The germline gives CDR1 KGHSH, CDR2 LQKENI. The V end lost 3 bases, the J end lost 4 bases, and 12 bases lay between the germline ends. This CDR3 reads CASSPRDVGTEAFF. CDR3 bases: TGTGCCAGCTCACCCCGGGACGTTGGCACTGAAGCTTTCTTT.

CDR3 in DNA: TGTGCCACCAGCAGAACGACAGGGGGGCCTGAAAAACTGTTTTTT. It encodes CATSRTTGGPEKLFF. The V call is TRBV15, the J call TRBJ1-4; 9 nucleotides match TRBD1. Germline loops: CDR1 LNHNV, CDR2 YYDKDF (reference sequence). J gave up 7 bases and V 2 bases, and 5 bases lay outside the gene matches. The CDR3 is 15 residues long.

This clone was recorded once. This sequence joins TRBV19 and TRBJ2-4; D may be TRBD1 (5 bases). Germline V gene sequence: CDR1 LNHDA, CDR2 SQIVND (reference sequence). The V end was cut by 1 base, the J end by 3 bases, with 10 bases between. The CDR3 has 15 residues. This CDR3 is CASSIGGSGKNIQYF. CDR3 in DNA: TGTGCCAGTAGTATAGGGGGCTCGGGCAAAAACATTCAGTACTTC. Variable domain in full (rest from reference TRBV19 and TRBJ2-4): DGGITQSPKYLFRKEGQNVTLSCEQNLNHDAMYWYRQDPGQGLRLIYYSQIVNDFQKGDIAEGYSVSREKKESFPLTVTSAQKNPTAFYLCASSIGGSGKNIQYFGAGTRLSVL.

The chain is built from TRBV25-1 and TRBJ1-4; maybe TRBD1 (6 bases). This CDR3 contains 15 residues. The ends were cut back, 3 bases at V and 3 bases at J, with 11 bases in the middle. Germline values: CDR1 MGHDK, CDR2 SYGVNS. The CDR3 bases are TGTGCCAGCAGTGAGTGGGCAGGGGCTAATGAAAAACTGTTTTTT. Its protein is CASSEWAGANEKLFF.

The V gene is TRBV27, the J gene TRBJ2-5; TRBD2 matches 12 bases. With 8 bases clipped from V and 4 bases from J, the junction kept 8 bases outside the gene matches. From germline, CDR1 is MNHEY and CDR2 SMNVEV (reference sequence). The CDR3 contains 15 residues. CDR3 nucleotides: TGTGCCAGCGGGCCCGGGACTAGCGGGTTAGAGACCCAGTACTTC. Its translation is CASGPGTSGLETQYF.

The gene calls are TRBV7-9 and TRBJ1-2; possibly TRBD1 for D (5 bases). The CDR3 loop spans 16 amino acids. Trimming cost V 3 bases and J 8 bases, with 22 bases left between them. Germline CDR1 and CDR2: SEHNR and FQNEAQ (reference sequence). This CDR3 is CASSLMGGGTSSGYTF. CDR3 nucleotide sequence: TGTGCCAGCAGCTTGATGGGTGGAGGGACGAGTTCGGGCTACACCTTC.

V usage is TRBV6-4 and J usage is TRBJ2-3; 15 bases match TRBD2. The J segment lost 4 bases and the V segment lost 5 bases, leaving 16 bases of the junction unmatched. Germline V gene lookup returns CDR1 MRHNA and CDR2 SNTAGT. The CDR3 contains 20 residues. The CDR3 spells CASSPGLAGGPTQWADTQYF. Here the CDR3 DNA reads TGTGCCAGCAGTCCCGGACTAGCGGGGGGGCCCACTCAGTGGGCAGATACGCAGTATTTT.

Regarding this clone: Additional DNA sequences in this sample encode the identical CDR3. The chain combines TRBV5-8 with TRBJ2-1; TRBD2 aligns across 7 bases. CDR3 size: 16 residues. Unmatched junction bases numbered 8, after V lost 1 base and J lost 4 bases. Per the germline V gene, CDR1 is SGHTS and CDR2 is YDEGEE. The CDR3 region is CASSLWEGRPYNEQFF. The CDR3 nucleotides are TGTGCCAGCAGCTTGTGGGAGGGGCGTCCTTACAATGAGCAGTTCTTC.

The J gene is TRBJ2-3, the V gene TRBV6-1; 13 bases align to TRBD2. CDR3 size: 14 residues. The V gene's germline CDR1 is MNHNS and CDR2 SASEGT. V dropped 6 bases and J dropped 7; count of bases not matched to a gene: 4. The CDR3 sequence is CASRTSGGANTQYF. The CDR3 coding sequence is TGTGCCAGCAGAACTAGCGGGGGGGCGAATACGCAGTATTTT.

CDR3: CASSWGGLPYEQYF. DNA of the CDR3: TGTGCCAGTAGTTGGGGGGGGCTCCCCTACGAGCAGTACTTC. The chain employs TRBV19 and TRBJ2-7; tentatively, D is TRBD2 (7 bases). The germline V gene has CDR1 LNHDA and CDR2 SQIVND (reference sequence). V lost 5 bases and J 2 bases, leaving 13 bases between the germline ends. This CDR3 spans 14 amino acids.

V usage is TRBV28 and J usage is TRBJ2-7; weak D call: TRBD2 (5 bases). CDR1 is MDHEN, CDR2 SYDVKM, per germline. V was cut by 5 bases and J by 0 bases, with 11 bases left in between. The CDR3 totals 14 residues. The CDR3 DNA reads TGTGCCAGCAGTCCACTAGGAACCTCCTACGAGCAGTACTTC. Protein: CASSPLGTSYEQYF.

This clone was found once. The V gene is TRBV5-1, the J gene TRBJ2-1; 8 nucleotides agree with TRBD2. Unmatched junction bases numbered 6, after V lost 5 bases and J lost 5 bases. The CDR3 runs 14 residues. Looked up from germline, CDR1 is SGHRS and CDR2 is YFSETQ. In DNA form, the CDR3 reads TGCGCCAGCAGAGGACTAGCCGCAAACAATGAGCAGTTCTTC. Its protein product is CASRGLAANNEQFF.

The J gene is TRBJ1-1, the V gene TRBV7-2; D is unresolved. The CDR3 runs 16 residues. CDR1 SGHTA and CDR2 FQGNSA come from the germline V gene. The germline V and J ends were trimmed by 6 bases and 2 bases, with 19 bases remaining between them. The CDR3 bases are TGTGCCAGCAGACGTTCGTACAGTGATCGAAACACTGAAGCTTTCTTT. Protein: CASRRSYSDRNTEAFF.

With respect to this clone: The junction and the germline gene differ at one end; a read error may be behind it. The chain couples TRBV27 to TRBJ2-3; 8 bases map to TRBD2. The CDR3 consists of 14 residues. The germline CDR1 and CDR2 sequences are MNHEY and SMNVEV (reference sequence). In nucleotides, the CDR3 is TGTGCCAGCAGCCGACTAGCGAGCACAGGTACGCAGTATTTT. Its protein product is CASSRLASTGTQYF.

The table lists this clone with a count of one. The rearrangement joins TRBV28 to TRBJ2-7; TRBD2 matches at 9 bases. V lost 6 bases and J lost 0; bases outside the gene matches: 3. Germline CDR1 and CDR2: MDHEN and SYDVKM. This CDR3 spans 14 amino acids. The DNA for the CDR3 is TGTGCCAGCAGACTTAGCGGGAGCTCCTACGAGCAGTACTTC. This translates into CASRLSGSSYEQYF. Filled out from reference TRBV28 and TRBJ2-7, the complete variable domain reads DVKVTQSSRYLVKRTGEKVFLECVQDMDHENMFWYRQDPGLGLRLIYFSYDVKMKEKGDIPEGYSVSREKKERFSLILESASTNQTSMYLCASRLSGSSYEQYFGPGTRLTVT.

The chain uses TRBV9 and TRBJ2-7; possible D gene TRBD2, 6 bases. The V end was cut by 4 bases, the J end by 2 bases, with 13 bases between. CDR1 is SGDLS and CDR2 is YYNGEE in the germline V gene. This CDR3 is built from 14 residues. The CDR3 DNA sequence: TGTGCCAGCAGCCCGGAGGGGCTCCCCTACGAGCAGTACTTC. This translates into CASSPEGLPYEQYF.

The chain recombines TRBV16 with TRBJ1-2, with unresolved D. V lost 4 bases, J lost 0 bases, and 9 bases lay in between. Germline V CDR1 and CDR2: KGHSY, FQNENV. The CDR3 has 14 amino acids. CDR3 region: CASSPFGANYGYTF. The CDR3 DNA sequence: TGTGCCAGCAGCCCGTTTGGAGCTAACTATGGCTACACCTTC.

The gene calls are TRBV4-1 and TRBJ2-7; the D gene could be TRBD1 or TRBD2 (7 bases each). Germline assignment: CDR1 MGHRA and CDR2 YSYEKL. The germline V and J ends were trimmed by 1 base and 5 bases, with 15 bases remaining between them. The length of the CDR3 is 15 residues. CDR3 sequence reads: CASSQAGSGGDEQYF. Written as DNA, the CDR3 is TGCGCCAGCAGCCAAGCTGGTTCAGGGGGGGACGAGCAGTACTTC.

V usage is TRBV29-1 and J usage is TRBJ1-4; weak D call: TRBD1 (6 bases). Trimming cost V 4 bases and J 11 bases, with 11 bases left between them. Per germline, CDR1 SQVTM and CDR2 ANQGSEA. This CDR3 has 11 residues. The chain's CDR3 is CSVAEQGKLFF. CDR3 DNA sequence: TGCAGCGTTGCCGAACAGGGCAAACTGTTTTTT.

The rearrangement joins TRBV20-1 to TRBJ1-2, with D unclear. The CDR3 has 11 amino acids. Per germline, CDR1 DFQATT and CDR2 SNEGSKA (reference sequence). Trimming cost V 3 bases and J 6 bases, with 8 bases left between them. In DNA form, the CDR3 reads TGCAGTGCTAGGTCGCCACATGGCTACACCTTC. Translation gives CSARSPHGYTF.

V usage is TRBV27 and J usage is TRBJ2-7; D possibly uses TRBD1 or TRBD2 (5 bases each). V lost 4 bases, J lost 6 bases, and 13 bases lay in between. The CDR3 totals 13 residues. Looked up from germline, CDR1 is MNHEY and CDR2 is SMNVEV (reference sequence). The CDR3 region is CASSSFRGAEQYF. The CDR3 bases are TGTGCCAGCAGTTCATTTCGAGGGGCCGAGCAGTACTTC.

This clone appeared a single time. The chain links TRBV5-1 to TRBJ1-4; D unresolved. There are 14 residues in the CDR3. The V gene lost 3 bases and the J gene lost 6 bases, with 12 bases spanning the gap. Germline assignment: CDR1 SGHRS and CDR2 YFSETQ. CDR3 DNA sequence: TGCGCCAGCAGCTCCTATCTAGAGGATGAAAAACTGTTTTTT. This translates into CASSSYLEDEKLFF. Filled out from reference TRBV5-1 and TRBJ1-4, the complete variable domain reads KAGVTQTPRYLIKTRGQQVTLSCSPISGHRSVSWYQQTPGQGLQFLFEYFSETQRNKGNFPGRFSGRQFSNSRSEMNVSTLELGDSALYLCASSSYLEDEKLFFGSGTQLSVL.

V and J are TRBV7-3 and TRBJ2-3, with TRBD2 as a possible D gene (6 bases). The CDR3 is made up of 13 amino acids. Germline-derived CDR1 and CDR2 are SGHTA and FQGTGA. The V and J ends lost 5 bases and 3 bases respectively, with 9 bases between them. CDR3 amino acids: CASSDGGTDTQYF. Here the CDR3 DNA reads TGTGCCAGCAGCGACGGGGGAACAGATACGCAGTATTTT.

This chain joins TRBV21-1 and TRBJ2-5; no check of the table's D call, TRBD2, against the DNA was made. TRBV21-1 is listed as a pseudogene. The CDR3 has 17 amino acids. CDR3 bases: TGTGCCAGCAGCAATTCACTAGCGGGGGGGCCTAAAGAGACCCAGTACTTC. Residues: CASSNSLAGGPKETQYF.

The CDR3 loop is CASSHYEQYF. The CDR3 DNA is TGTGCCAGCAGCCATTACGAGCAGTACTTC. The genes are TRBV11-2 and TRBJ2-7; D not certain. Trimming removed 5 bases at V and 4 bases at J, with 3 bases between. CDR1 and CDR2 from the germline V gene are SGHAT and FQNNGV. The CDR3 runs to 10 residues. Looking up the rest from reference TRBV11-2 and TRBJ2-7 gives the full variable domain: EAGVAQSPRYKIIEKRQSVAFWCNPISGHATLYWYQQILGQGPKLLIQFQNNGVVDDSQLPKDRFSAERLKGVDSTLKIQPAKLEDSAVYLCASSHYEQYFGPGTRLTVT.

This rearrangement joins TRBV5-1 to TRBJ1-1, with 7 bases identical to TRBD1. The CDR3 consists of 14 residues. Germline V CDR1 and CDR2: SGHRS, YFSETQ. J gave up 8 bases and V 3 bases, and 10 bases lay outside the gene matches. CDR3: CASSSGQVGPEAFF. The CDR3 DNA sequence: TGCGCCAGCAGCTCCGGACAGGTTGGACCGGAAGCTTTCTTT.

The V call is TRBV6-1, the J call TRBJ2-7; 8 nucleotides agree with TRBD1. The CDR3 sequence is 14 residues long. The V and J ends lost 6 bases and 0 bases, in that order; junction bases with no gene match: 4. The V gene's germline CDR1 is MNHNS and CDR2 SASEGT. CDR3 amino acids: CASRPRGPSYEQYF. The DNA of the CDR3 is TGTGCCAGCAGGCCCAGGGGGCCCTCCTACGAGCAGTACTTC.

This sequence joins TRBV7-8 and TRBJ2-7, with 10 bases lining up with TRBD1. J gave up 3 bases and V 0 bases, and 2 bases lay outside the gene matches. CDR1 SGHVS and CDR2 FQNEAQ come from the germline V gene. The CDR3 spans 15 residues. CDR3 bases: TGTGCCAGCAGCTTAGCCGGGACAGGGGTCTACGAGCAGTACTTC. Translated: CASSLAGTGVYEQYF.